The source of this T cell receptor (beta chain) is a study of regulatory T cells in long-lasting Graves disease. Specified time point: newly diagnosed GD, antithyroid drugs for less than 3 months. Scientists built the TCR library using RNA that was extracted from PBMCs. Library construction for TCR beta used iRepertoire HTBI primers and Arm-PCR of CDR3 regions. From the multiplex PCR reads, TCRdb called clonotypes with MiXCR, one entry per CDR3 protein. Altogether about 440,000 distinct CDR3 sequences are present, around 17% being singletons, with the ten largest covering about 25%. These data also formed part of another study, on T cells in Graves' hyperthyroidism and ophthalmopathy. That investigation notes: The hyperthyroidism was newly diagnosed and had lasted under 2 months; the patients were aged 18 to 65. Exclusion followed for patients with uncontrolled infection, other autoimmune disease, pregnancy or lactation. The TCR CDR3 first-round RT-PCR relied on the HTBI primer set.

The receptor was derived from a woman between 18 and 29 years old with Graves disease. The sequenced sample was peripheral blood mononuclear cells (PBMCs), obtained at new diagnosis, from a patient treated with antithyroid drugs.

The CDR3 DNA reads TGTGCCTGGAGTCCGGGACAGGGTACTTCACCCCTCCACTTT. As protein: CAWSPGQGTSPLHF. This sequence joins TRBV30 and TRBJ1-6, with 9 bases matching TRBD1. CDR1 is GTSNPN and CDR2 is SVGIG in the germline V gene (reference sequence). The ends lost 2 bases at V and 9 bases at J; junction bases unmatched: 5. The CDR3 runs 14 residues. Full variable domain (outside the CDR3, taken from reference TRBV30 and TRBJ1-6): SQTIHQWPATLVQPVGSPLSLECTVEGTSNPNLYWYRQAAGRGLQLLFYSVGIGQISSEVPQNLSASRPQDRQFILSSKKLLLSDSGFYLCAWSPGQGTSPLHFGNGTRLTVT.